The 32 T cell receptor beta chains below come from one sample, sequenced in a study of cytotoxic CD8 clonotypes in ibrutinib-treated CLL. Clones were sequenced by immunoSEQ multiplex PCR, and TCRdb holds only the in-frame ones, with some missing. The repertoire holds approximately 150,000 clones, with around three quarters as singletons. Material: PBMCs, obtained after 12 months of ibrutinib treatment. Every receptor here comes from a human donor with chronic lymphocytic leukemia.

J is TRBJ1-1 and V is TRBV11-1, with a weak D call TRBD1 (6 bases). CDR1 and CDR2 (germline): SGHAT, FQDESV (reference sequence). There are 17 residues in the CDR3. Trimming took 5 bases from V and 5 from J, leaving 24 bases between them. The CDR3 DNA reads as TGTGCCAGCAGCCCCTCCGGCTGGAAGGGGGTTCGGACTGAAGCTTTCTTT. It codes for CASSPSGWKGVRTEAFF. The full variable domain, its missing parts supplied by reference TRBV11-1 and TRBJ1-1, is EAEVAQSPRYKITEKSQAVAFWCDPISGHATLYWYRQILGQGPELLVQFQDESVVDDSQLPKDRFSAERLKGVDSTLKIQPAELGDSAMYLCASSPSGWKGVRTEAFFGQGTRLTVV.

This clone was found many times. The chain couples TRBV5-1 to TRBJ1-2; D remains unclear. Germline CDR1 reads SGHRS; CDR2 reads YFSETQ. Trimming stripped 0 bases from V and 5 bases from J, with 8 bases between. CDR3 length equals 13 residues. CDR3 nucleotides: TGCGCCAGCAGCTTGGGATCCATGTATGGCTACACCTTC. It encodes CASSLGSMYGYTF.

The gene calls are TRBV7-8 and TRBJ1-1; maybe TRBD1 (5 bases). This CDR3 region has 13 residues. Trimming left V 1 base short and J 6 bases short, with 9 bases between. Germline V CDR1 and CDR2: SGHVS, FQNEAQ. The chain's CDR3 is CASSLGGVAEAFF. The DNA for the CDR3 is TGTGCCAGCAGCTTAGGAGGGGTCGCTGAAGCTTTCTTT. Together with reference TRBV7-8 and TRBJ1-1, the CDR3 gives the full variable domain: GAGVSQSPRYKVAKRGQDVALRCDPISGHVSLFWYQQALGQGPEFLTYFQNEAQLDKSGLPSDRFFAERPEGSVSTLKIQRTQQEDSAVYLCASSLGGVAEAFFGQGTRLTVV.

The V and J genes are TRBV25-1 and TRBJ2-7, with D possibly TRBD1 on 6 matching bases. The CDR3 has 14 residues. CDR1 and CDR2 from the germline V gene are MGHDK and SYGVNS. V lost 6 bases, J lost 0 bases, and 12 bases lay in between. Here the CDR3 DNA reads TGTGCCAGCAGGACAGGTCAAAGCTCCTACGAGCAGTACTTC. Translating it yields CASRTGQSSYEQYF.

This clone appeared once. This sequence joins TRBV30 and TRBJ2-2; D is uncertain. CDR1 and CDR2 (germline): GTSNPN, SVGIG (reference sequence). V dropped 7 bases and J dropped 1 base, with 10 bases sitting between them. This CDR3 contains 13 residues. CDR3 bases: TGTGCCTCGGCCCTTTTGAACACCGGGGAGCTGTTTTTT. This translates into CASALLNTGELFF.

The chain employs TRBV11-3 and TRBJ2-2; the D is unclear. Germline CDR1 is SGHNT and CDR2 is YENEEA. There are 14 residues in the CDR3. V was clipped by 5 bases and J by 6 bases, with 13 bases between them. This chain's CDR3 is CASSLGWGPGELFF. The CDR3, as DNA: TGTGCCAGCAGCCTGGGGTGGGGTCCCGGGGAGCTGTTTTTT. Full variable domain (remainder filled in from reference TRBV11-3 and TRBJ2-2): EAGVVQSPRYKIIEKKQPVAFWCNPISGHNTLYWYLQNLGQGPELLIRYENEEAVDDSQLPKDRFSAERLKGVDSTLKIQPAELGDSAVYLCASSLGWGPGELFFGEGSRLTVL.

The rearrangement joins TRBV28 to TRBJ1-1; maybe TRBD1 (6 bases). The germline V and J ends were trimmed by 5 bases and 6 bases, with 10 bases remaining between them. Germline V gene lookup returns CDR1 MDHEN and CDR2 SYDVKM. The CDR3 is 12 amino acids. Written as DNA, the CDR3 is TGTGCCAGCAGTCCTCGACAGGCTGAAGCTTTCTTT. This translates into CASSPRQAEAFF.

Only a few counts were recorded for this clone. The rearrangement uses TRBV20-1 and TRBJ2-5; possible D gene TRBD1, 6 bases. Germline CDR1 and CDR2: DFQATT and SNEGSKA (reference sequence). Trimming took off 6 bases at V and 5 bases at J, with 10 bases between the two ends. CDR3 length equals 11 residues. In nucleotides, the CDR3 is TGCAGTGCCATAAGGGGGGAGACCCAGTACTTC. This gives the protein CSAIRGETQYF.

V is TRBV7-2 and J is TRBJ1-1, with D perhaps matching TRBD1 (5 bases). With 1 base removed from V and 4 bases from J, the gap between germline ends came to 10 bases. Germline-derived CDR1 and CDR2 are SGHTA and FQGNSA. This CDR3 comprises 14 residues. The CDR3 sequence is CASSLVPRGTEAFF. The CDR3, as DNA: TGTGCCAGCAGCTTAGTCCCTAGGGGCACTGAAGCTTTCTTT.

This clone is a singleton in its sample. V is TRBV4-1 and J is TRBJ1-1, with D uncertain. V lost 0 bases and J 4 bases, leaving 12 bases between the germline ends. In germline, CDR1 is MGHRA, CDR2 YSYEKL. This CDR3 has 15 amino acids. CDR3 coding DNA: TGCGCCAGCAGCCAAGAGACTGGCCAATCCACTGAAGCTTTCTTT. Translation gives CASSQETGQSTEAFF.

The rearrangement joins TRBV27 to TRBJ2-2, with TRBD1 matching over 11 bases. Germline trimming cut 5 bases from V and 3 bases from J; bases unmatched to any gene: 5. The CDR3 has 16 amino acids. Germline CDR1 and CDR2: MNHEY and SMNVEV (reference sequence). CDR3 sequence reads: CASSPWTGGYTGELFF. CDR3 bases: TGTGCCAGCAGTCCCTGGACAGGGGGCTACACCGGGGAGCTGTTTTTT.

The genes are TRBV30 and TRBJ1-1, with D unresolved. V was cut by 1 base and J by 4 bases, with 4 bases left in between. The CDR3 length is 11 residues. Germline CDR1 reads GTSNPN; CDR2 reads SVGIG (reference sequence). The CDR3 bases are TGTGCCTGGAGTGAGACCACTGAAGCTTTCTTT. Its translation is CAWSETTEAFF.

The gene calls are TRBV6-4 and TRBJ1-6; no reliable D call. This CDR3 spans 14 amino acids. Germline V CDR1 and CDR2: MRHNA, SNTAGT. V was cut by 5 bases and J by 9 bases, with 14 bases left in between. CDR3 nucleotides: TGTGCCAGCAGTCTTGGGAACTTGGGTTCACCCCTCCACTTT. Translation gives CASSLGNLGSPLHF.

The rearrangement joins TRBV28 to TRBJ2-7; D remains unclear. CDR1 is MDHEN, CDR2 SYDVKM, per germline. Trimming shortened V by 6 bases and J by 6 bases, and 12 bases separated the two germline ends. This CDR3 comprises 12 residues. In DNA form, the CDR3 reads TGTGCCAGCAGGTCTCTGGGCTCCGAGCAGTACTTC. Amino acid sequence: CASRSLGSEQYF.

J is TRBJ2-3 and V is TRBV9, with a possible D match to TRBD2 (6 bases). Germline CDR1 is SGDLS and CDR2 is YYNGEE. The CDR3 contains 15 residues. The V end was cut by 0 bases, the J end by 7 bases, with 15 bases between. The CDR3 loop is CASSVGGDLFNTQYF. Here the CDR3 DNA reads TGTGCCAGCAGCGTAGGTGGGGACTTATTCAATACGCAGTATTTT.

The J gene is TRBJ1-2, the V gene TRBV7-2; a possible D gene is TRBD1 (5 bases). The V gene's germline CDR1 is SGHTA and CDR2 FQGNSA. The V end was cut by 4 bases, the J end by 8 bases, with 14 bases between. The CDR3 extends over 13 amino acids. CDR3 in amino acids: CASSSSPGIGYTF. The CDR3 coding sequence is TGTGCCAGCAGCTCCTCCCCAGGGATAGGCTACACCTTC.

The chain carries TRBV9 and TRBJ2-3, with D possibly TRBD2 on 6 matching bases. The germline V gene has CDR1 SGDLS and CDR2 YYNGEE. Trimming cost V 6 bases and J 1 base, with 15 bases left between them. The CDR3 is 15 residues long. DNA of the CDR3: TGTGCCAGCACCCCGAGTGAGCGGGGCACAGATACGCAGTATTTT. Protein product: CASTPSERGTDTQYF.

V is TRBV10-3 and J is TRBJ1-5, with TRBD1 matching 10 bases. Trimming at V came to 4 bases and at J to 5 bases, leaving 2 bases not matched to a gene. The CDR3 covers 14 residues. Germline CDR1 and CDR2: ENHRY and SYGVKD. CDR3 sequence reads: CAISAGTGDQPQHF. The CDR3 DNA reads as TGTGCCATCAGTGCCGGGACAGGGGATCAGCCCCAGCATTTT.

This chain's CDR3 is CAITGGGNQPQHF. The CDR3 DNA reads as TGTGCCATCACAGGGGGTGGCAATCAGCCCCAGCATTTT. The rearrangement links TRBV10-3 to TRBJ1-5, with 7 bases that match TRBD1. Trimming cost V 7 bases and J 2 bases; bases outside gene matches: 2. Germline values: CDR1 ENHRY, CDR2 SYGVKD. The CDR3 loop spans 13 amino acids.

This chain uses TRBV18 with TRBJ2-7, with 7 bases identical to TRBD1. Germline V gene data show CDR1 as KGHSH and CDR2 as LQKENI. This CDR3 contains 13 residues. With 3 bases clipped from V and 6 bases from J, the junction kept 5 bases outside the gene matches. The CDR3 nucleotides are TGTGCCAGCTCACCCGACAGGGTAGGCGAGCAGTACTTC. As protein: CASSPDRVGEQYF. The variable domain in full, completed from reference TRBV18 and TRBJ2-7, reads NAGVMQNPRHLVRRRGQEARLRCSPMKGHSHVYWYRQLPEEGLKFMVYLQKENIIDESGMPKERFSAEFPKEGPSILRIQQVVRGDSAAYFCASSPDRVGEQYFGPGTRLTVT.

The CDR3 here is CASSLSREQYF. Here the CDR3 DNA reads TGTGCCAGCAGCTTATCCCGCGAGCAGTACTTC. The chain joins TRBV11-2 to TRBJ2-7; unclear D gene. The CDR3 consists of 11 residues. Germline V gene lookup returns CDR1 SGHAT and CDR2 FQNNGV. V lost 2 bases and J 6 bases, leaving 5 bases between the germline ends.

The rearrangement links TRBV2 to TRBJ2-5; D not certain. The V end lost 8 bases, the J end lost 2 bases, and 12 bases lay between the germline ends. The CDR3 runs to 13 residues. CDR1 SNHLY and CDR2 FYNNEI come from the germline V gene. The CDR3 protein is CASATIGQETQYF. The CDR3 nucleotides are TGTGCCAGCGCCACAATAGGGCAAGAGACCCAGTACTTC.

The V call is TRBV27, the J call TRBJ1-1; 8 bases line up with TRBD1. CDR3 size: 14 residues. The trim removed 0 bases at V and 7 bases at J, leaving 4 bases unmatched. Germline V gives CDR1 MNHEY, CDR2 SMNVEV (reference sequence). The CDR3 region is CASSLSYTGGEAFF. CDR3 bases: TGTGCCAGCAGTTTATCGTACACAGGGGGTGAAGCTTTCTTT.

This rearrangement joins TRBV6-4 to TRBJ2-1; possible D gene TRBD2, 6 bases. The CDR3 is made up of 15 amino acids. Trimming pared 0 bases from V and 3 bases from J, leaving 9 bases between. Germline V lookup: CDR1 MRHNA, CDR2 SNTAGT. The CDR3 region is CASSDSERVYNEQFF. The CDR3, as DNA: TGTGCCAGCAGTGACTCAGAGCGGGTCTACAATGAGCAGTTCTTC.

This clone was observed a few times. The rearrangement joins TRBV6-5 to TRBJ1-1, with D uncertain. CDR3 size: 14 residues. The ends were cut back, 6 bases at V and 1 base at J, with 12 bases in the middle. Germline values: CDR1 MNHEY, CDR2 SVGAGI. The CDR3 here is CASRAESGNTEAFF. The CDR3 nucleotides are TGTGCCAGCAGGGCAGAGAGCGGGAACACTGAAGCTTTCTTT.

V is TRBV7-3 and J is TRBJ2-7; D gene uncertain. The CDR3 length is 13 residues. V lost 0 bases and J 7 bases, leaving 10 bases between the germline ends. The germline V gene has CDR1 SGHTA and CDR2 FQGTGA. The CDR3 spells CASSLTVLGEQYF. The CDR3 nucleotides are TGTGCCAGCAGCTTAACTGTGTTGGGGGAGCAGTACTTC.

J is TRBJ1-2 and V is TRBV7-3; TRBD1 might be the D (6 bases). From germline, CDR1 is SGHTA and CDR2 FQGTGA. The CDR3 consists of 16 residues. V lost 2 bases and J lost 0, with 13 bases in between. This chain's CDR3 is CASSLWEQGSNYGYTF. The CDR3 nucleotides read TGTGCCAGCAGCTTATGGGAACAGGGTTCTAACTATGGCTACACCTTC.

This clone was seen a handful of times. The chain has TRBV27 and TRBJ2-5; TRBD1 matches at 7 bases. The junction had 3 bases not matched to a gene; V was cut back by 6 bases and J by 2 bases. The CDR3 loop spans 13 amino acids. Germline-derived CDR1 and CDR2 are MNHEY and SMNVEV (reference sequence). The CDR3 protein is CASRSTGQETQYF. CDR3 nucleotides: TGTGCCAGCAGGTCGACAGGGCAAGAGACCCAGTACTTC.

The rearrangement uses TRBV5-1 and TRBJ2-3; D may be TRBD2 (6 bases). This CDR3 spans 15 amino acids. Looked up from germline, CDR1 is SGHRS and CDR2 is YFSETQ. V was trimmed by 5 bases and J by 2 bases, leaving 15 bases between them. CDR3 bases: TGCGCCAGCAGGTATCTAGCGAACCCCACAGATACGCAGTATTTT. It translates to CASRYLANPTDTQYF.

The genes are TRBV7-8 and TRBJ1-1, with 8 bases lining up with TRBD1. The CDR3 length is 11 residues. The germline V gene encodes CDR1 SGHVS and CDR2 FQNEAQ. V lost 5 bases and J lost 7; bases outside the gene matches: 0. The CDR3 is CASSGQGEAFF. CDR3 nucleotides: TGTGCCAGCAGCGGACAGGGTGAAGCTTTCTTT.

The chain has TRBV18 and TRBJ2-7; perhaps TRBD1 as D (6 bases). The germline V and J ends were trimmed by 0 bases and 2 bases, with 14 bases remaining between them. Germline V gene sequence: CDR1 KGHSH, CDR2 LQKENI. This CDR3 contains 16 residues. CDR3 DNA: TGTGCCAGCTCACCACCGGGGGCCCCCCGGGCCTACGAGCAGTACTTC. This codes for CASSPPGAPRAYEQYF. The variable domain in full, with the rest retrieved from reference TRBV18 and TRBJ2-7, is NAGVMQNPRHLVRRRGQEARLRCSPMKGHSHVYWYRQLPEEGLKFMVYLQKENIIDESGMPKERFSAEFPKEGPSILRIQQVVRGDSAAYFCASSPPGAPRAYEQYFGPGTRLTVT.

J is TRBJ2-7 and V is TRBV27, with 7 nucleotides matching TRBD2. Losses at the gene ends were 8 bases for V and 4 bases for J; bases not matched to a gene: 14. The CDR3 runs 15 residues. Germline assignment: CDR1 MNHEY and CDR2 SMNVEV (reference sequence). For the CDR3, the DNA is TGTGCCAGCTCGGCCGGCGGGAGTAGGAGTTACGAGCAGTACTTC. Protein: CASSAGGSRSYEQYF.